This T cell receptor (beta chain) was sequenced for a study of T cells in Graves' hyperthyroidism and ophthalmopathy. At least ten counts were recorded for this clonotype. V was cut by 1 base and J by 5 bases, with 15 bases left in between. The germline CDR1 and CDR2 sequences are MGHRA and YSYEKL. The CDR3 spans 16 residues. RNA transcripts gave rise to amplified TCR beta CDR3 regions. HTBI primers drove first-round RT-PCR of the TCR CDR3. In TCRdb, the multiplex PCR reads were re-called with MiXCR into one record per CDR3 protein. Counted here are 550,000 to 700,000 distinct CDR3 sequences, roughly 15% occurring once; the ten biggest clones make up 4.3%.

The chain carries TRBV4-1 and TRBJ1-5, with a weak D call TRBD1 (5 bases). The sample consisted of blood. The receptor's source is a woman aged 40-49 years with Graves' ophthalmopathy. The CDR3 sequence is CASSQVPREVYQPQHF. The CDR3 region has the DNA TGCGCCAGCAGCCAAGTCCCCAGGGAGGTCTATCAGCCCCAGCATTTT.